A single sample gave rise to the 9 T cell receptor beta chains below, sequenced in a study of cytomegalovirus exposure and HLA in healthy donors. PCR employed 60 Vbeta and 13 Jbeta primers. Repertoires were generated with immunoSEQ multiplex PCR, while TCRdb's copy carries only in-frame clones and drops some. The sample carries 90,000 or so clones, 69% recorded once. The sample was PBMCs. These receptors were collected from a man in his fifties in good health and CMV-seronegative.

V and J are TRBV19 and TRBJ2-2; D unresolved. V shed 0 bases and J shed 2 bases, with 16 bases lying between them. This CDR3 is built from 18 residues. In germline, CDR1 is LNHDA, CDR2 SQIVND (reference sequence). CDR3 bases: TGTGCCAGTAGTATAGATCTGTACAGAACCCCAAACACCGGGGAGCTGTTTTTT. Its protein product is CASSIDLYRTPNTGELFF. Complete variable domain (other parts from reference TRBV19 and TRBJ2-2): DGGITQSPKYLFRKEGQNVTLSCEQNLNHDAMYWYRQDPGQGLRLIYYSQIVNDFQKGDIAEGYSVSREKKESFPLTVTSAQKNPTAFYLCASSIDLYRTPNTGELFFGEGSRLTVL.

This clone was detected only once. The chain recombines TRBV5-1 with TRBJ2-5, with TRBD1 identical over 7 bases. The germline V gene has CDR1 SGHRS and CDR2 YFSETQ. The CDR3 is made up of 16 amino acids. Trimming took 4 bases from V and 2 from J; bases not matched to a gene: 11. The CDR3 DNA is TGCGCCAGCAGCCCTTTCCGGACAGGATATCAAGAGACCCAGTACTTC. This gives the protein CASSPFRTGYQETQYF.

Only a few counts were recorded for this clone. This chain connects TRBV2 to TRBJ2-2; D remains unclear. Per the germline V gene, CDR1 is SNHLY and CDR2 is FYNNEI. The CDR3 is made up of 15 amino acids. V lost 2 bases and J lost 3, with 10 bases in between. CDR3 DNA sequence: TGTGCCAGCAGTGAATACTCTGCGGACACCGGGGAGCTGTTTTTT. Translating gives CASSEYSADTGELFF.

In this sample, this clone turned up a few times. V usage is TRBV4-2 and J usage is TRBJ1-4, with 9 bases lining up with TRBD1. V was clipped by 0 bases and J by 5 bases; unmatched bases: 7. This CDR3 has 17 residues. Germline CDR1 reads LGHNA; CDR2 reads YNFKEQ. CDR3: CASSQDSGQGRNEKLFF. The CDR3 DNA reads as TGTGCCAGCAGCCAAGACTCGGGACAGGGACGGAATGAAAAACTGTTTTTT.

The chain has TRBV15 and TRBJ2-3; 9 positions match TRBD2. The CDR3 totals 18 residues. The germline V gene has CDR1 LNHNV and CDR2 YYDKDF (reference sequence). Germline trimming cut 1 base from V and 0 bases from J; bases unmatched to any gene: 8. This chain's CDR3 is CATSRVWREGLSTDTQYF. The CDR3 DNA reads as TGTGCCACCAGCAGAGTATGGCGGGAGGGCCTAAGCACAGATACGCAGTATTTT.

This clone was counted a few times. CDR3 in amino acids: CASMGGMNTEAFF. Here the CDR3 DNA reads TGTGCCAGCATGGGGGGAATGAACACTGAAGCTTTCTTT. J is TRBJ1-1 and V is TRBV6-5, with D perhaps TRBD1 (5 bases). V was shortened by 7 bases and J by 0 bases, with 9 bases between the two germline ends. The germline gives CDR1 MNHEY, CDR2 SVGAGI. The CDR3 has 13 amino acids.

V is TRBV10-3 and J is TRBJ2-2; D gene ambiguous. The V end was cut by 2 bases, the J end by 7 bases, with 8 bases between. This CDR3 is 13 amino acids long. Per germline, CDR1 ENHRY and CDR2 SYGVKD. The CDR3 DNA is TGTGCCATCAGTGAGAGACTGAACGGGGAGCTGTTTTTT. The encoded protein is CAISERLNGELFF.

This clone came up once. V and J are TRBV4-1 and TRBJ1-1, with unresolved D. CDR1 and CDR2 (germline): MGHRA, YSYEKL. This CDR3 comprises 15 residues. Trimming pared 2 bases from V and 2 bases from J, leaving 12 bases between. CDR3 coding DNA: TGCGCCAGCAGCCAATTCTGGGCGCTTAACACTGAAGCTTTCTTT. Translating gives CASSQFWALNTEAFF.

CDR3 amino acids: CASSLASTGQYF. In DNA form, the CDR3 reads TGTGCCAGCAGCTTAGCCTCAACGGGGCAGTACTTC. The chain is built from TRBV7-9 and TRBJ2-7; unclear D gene. The CDR3 loop spans 12 amino acids. V was shortened by 0 bases and J by 9 bases, with 9 bases between the two germline ends. Germline V gene sequence: CDR1 SEHNR, CDR2 FQNEAQ (reference sequence).